The entry that follows covers one T cell receptor (beta chain) sequence. The data stem from a study of blood T cell repertoires in COVID-19. V lost 6 bases and J lost 0, with 11 bases in between. The CDR3 length is 14 residues. Germline loops: CDR1 SGHRS, CDR2 YFSETQ. Authors' analysis steps: Reference gene primer amplification in the assay estimated nucleated cell counts. Generated by immunoSEQ multiplex PCR, the TCRdb table keeps only in-frame clones and is missing some. V and J calls and clone size come straight from that table; D and trimming were deduced from the DNA. The sample includes around 300,000 clones, roughly 85% of them seen just once.

The chain couples TRBV5-1 to TRBJ2-3; D not resolved. Material for sequencing was peripheral blood. This sequence originates from a human donor in a cohort sampled during active COVID-19. CDR3 DNA sequence: TGCGCCAGCACTATGGGCCTTAGCACAGATACGCAGTATTTT. Residues: CASTMGLSTDTQYF.